A selection of T cell receptor beta chains follows, all from one sample in a study of cytomegalovirus exposure and HLA in healthy donors. Clones were read by immunoSEQ multiplex PCR, and TCRdb kept only the in-frame ones, dropping some. The table includes tens of thousands of clones, approximately 72% detected once. The sequencing input was PBMCs. All receptors derive from a woman aged 25 to 39 in good health and CMV-seronegative. Each CDR3 is given with its conserved first and last residue. A D gene is named only where the DNA matches it firmly. Clone size appears in some rows only: once, few, many, or a class for an expanded clone.

d_gene	abundance	j_gene	len	v_gene	CDR3aa	CDR3nt
TRBD2	.	TRBJ2-5	16	TRBV5-1	CASSLETSGGAETQYF	TGCGCCAGCAGCCTGGAGACTAGCGGGGGGGCAGAGACCCAGTACTTC
TRBD2	.	TRBJ2-3	17	TRBV28	CASSLGTSGGAADTQYF	TGTGCCAGCAGTTTAGGGACTAGCGGGGGGGCGGCAGATACGCAGTATTTT
.	.	TRBJ2-5	11	TRBV7-6	CASSWRETQYF	TGTGCCAGCAGCTGGAGGGAGACCCAGTACTTC
.	.	TRBJ2-4	13	TRBV27	CASSLSGRNIQYF	TGTGCCAGCAGTTTATCAGGGAGAAACATTCAGTACTTC
.	once	TRBJ1-2	13	TRBV27	CASSSGTYYGYTF	TGTGCCAGCAGTTCCGGGACATACTATGGCTACACCTTC
TRBD1	.	TRBJ2-1	15	TRBV11-1	CASSLRDRRYNEQFF	TGTGCCAGCAGCTTAAGGGACAGGCGCTACAATGAGCAGTTCTTC
.	few	TRBJ1-3	13	TRBV5-1	CASSTQVGNTIYF	TGCGCCAGCAGCACCCAGGTCGGAAACACCATATATTTT
.	few	TRBJ2-1	13	TRBV6-5	CASSPPAVYEQFF	TGTGCCAGCAGCCCCCCCGCAGTGTATGAGCAGTTCTTC
TRBD1	.	TRBJ2-1	15	TRBV10-3	CAISESDRGVGEQFF	TGTGCCATCAGTGAGTCGGACAGGGGGGTCGGTGAGCAGTTCTTC
TRBD1	.	TRBJ1-1	14	TRBV2	CASTLQGPRTEAFF	TGTGCCAGCACCTTACAGGGGCCGCGCACTGAAGCTTTCTTT
TRBD1	.	TRBJ2-2	14	TRBV2	CASSGTGLSGELFF	TGTGCCAGCAGTGGGACAGGATTGTCCGGGGAGCTGTTTTTT
TRBD1	.	TRBJ1-2	13	TRBV5-1	CASSTGQGGGYTF	TGCGCCAGCAGCACCGGACAGGGTGGCGGCTACACCTTC
TRBD2	few	TRBJ2-3	15	TRBV19	CASRASGGGADTQYF	TGTGCCAGTAGGGCTAGCGGGGGTGGCGCAGATACGCAGTATTTT
TRBD1	.	TRBJ1-5	16	TRBV6-1	CASSEALWTGDQPQHF	TGTGCCAGCAGTGAAGCGCTTTGGACAGGGGATCAGCCCCAGCATTTT
TRBD1	.	TRBJ1-5	14	TRBV7-2	CASSSRQGTQPQHF	TGTGCCAGCAGCTCCAGACAGGGGACTCAGCCCCAGCATTTT
.	.	TRBJ2-7	15	TRBV15	CATSRDRGRVYEQYF	TGTGCCACCAGCAGAGATCGTGGCAGGGTCTACGAGCAGTACTTC
.	few	TRBJ1-4	13	TRBV30	CAWRRDGIEKLFF	TGTGCCTGGAGGCGGGACGGAATTGAAAAACTGTTTTTT
TRBD1	.	TRBJ1-1	12	TRBV6-5	CASAGDREGAFF	TGTGCCAGCGCCGGGGACAGGGAGGGGGCTTTCTTT
TRBD1	.	TRBJ1-1	14	TRBV7-9	CASSLQGAHTEAFF	TGTGCCAGCAGCCTACAGGGGGCTCACACTGAAGCTTTCTTT
TRBD1	.	TRBJ1-6	17	TRBV19	CASSIGQGIGGYSPLHF	TGTGCCAGTAGTATAGGACAGGGGATTGGGGGATACTCACCCCTCCACTTT
.	.	TRBJ1-5	14	TRBV5-1	CASSLEGVGQPQHF	TGCGCCAGCAGCTTGGAAGGGGTTGGTCAGCCCCAGCATTTT
TRBD1	.	TRBJ2-5	15	TRBV7-2	CASSLGQGPGETQYF	TGTGCCAGCAGCTTAGGACAGGGGCCCGGAGAGACCCAGTACTTC
TRBD2	.	TRBJ2-2	14	TRBV9	CASRTSGNTGELFF	TGTGCCAGCAGGACTAGCGGGAACACCGGGGAGCTGTTTTTT
.	.	TRBJ1-5	16	TRBV4-1	CASSQPPGQPNQPQHF	TGCGCCAGCAGCCAGCCCCCTGGACAGCCCAATCAGCCCCAGCATTTT
TRBD1	.	TRBJ2-3	17	TRBV7-9	CASSSKRGTVRRDTQYF	TGTGCCAGCAGCTCCAAGAGGGGGACAGTTCGAAGGGATACGCAGTATTTT
.	.	TRBJ2-7	12	TRBV11-2	CASSLLAYEQYF	TGTGCCAGCAGCCTTCTTGCCTACGAGCAGTACTTC
.	few	TRBJ2-1	12	TRBV30	CAWGRTYNEQFF	TGTGCCTGGGGACGGACATACAATGAGCAGTTCTTC
TRBD1	.	TRBJ2-5	14	TRBV2	CASVPTGNQETQYF	TGTGCCAGCGTCCCGACAGGGAACCAAGAGACCCAGTACTTC
TRBD1	.	TRBJ2-7	15	TRBV28	CASSLQDRADHEQYF	TGTGCCAGCAGTTTACAGGACAGGGCTGACCACGAGCAGTACTTC
TRBD1	.	TRBJ1-2	17	TRBV4-2	CASSQDLGGQANYGYTF	TGTGCCAGCAGCCAAGATCTAGGGGGACAGGCTAACTATGGCTACACCTTC
.	.	TRBJ2-7	15	TRBV7-8	CASSLDRAFVYEQYF	TGTGCCAGCAGCTTAGACAGGGCTTTTGTGTACGAGCAGTACTTC
.	.	TRBJ1-2	16	TRBV25-1	CASSEWVGALGNGYTF	TGTGCCAGCAGTGAATGGGTGGGGGCGCTTGGTAATGGCTACACCTTC